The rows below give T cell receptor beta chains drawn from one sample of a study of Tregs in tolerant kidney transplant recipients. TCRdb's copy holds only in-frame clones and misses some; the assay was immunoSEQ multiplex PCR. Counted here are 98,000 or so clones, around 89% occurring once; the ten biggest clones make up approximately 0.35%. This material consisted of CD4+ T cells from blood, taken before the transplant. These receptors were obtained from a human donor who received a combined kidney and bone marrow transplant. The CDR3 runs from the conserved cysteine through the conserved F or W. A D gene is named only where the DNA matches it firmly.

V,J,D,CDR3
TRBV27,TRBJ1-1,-,CASSFSGGTEAFF
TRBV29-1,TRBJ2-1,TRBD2,CSERLAGYNGQFF
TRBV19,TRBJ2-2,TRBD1,CASSLGQGESPGELFF
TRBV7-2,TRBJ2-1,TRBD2,CASSLGEGTEQFF
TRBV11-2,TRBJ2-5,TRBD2,CASSLVPPSGGAETQYF
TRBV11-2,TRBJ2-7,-,CASSASGAYEQYF
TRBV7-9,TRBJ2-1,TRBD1,CASSLGDSEQFF
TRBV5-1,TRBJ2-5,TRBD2,CASSFTSENQETQYF
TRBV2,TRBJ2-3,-,CASSAPFTDTQYF
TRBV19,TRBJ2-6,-,CASRGNGANVLTF
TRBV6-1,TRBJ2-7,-,CASSEERRLLEQYF
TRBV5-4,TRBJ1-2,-,CASSLVGTGPRGYGYTF
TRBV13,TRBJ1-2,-,CASSTKVEGPNYGYTF
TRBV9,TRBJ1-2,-,CASSPSSKNIYGYTF
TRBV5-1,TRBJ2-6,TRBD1,CASSLDRASGANVLTF
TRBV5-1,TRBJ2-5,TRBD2,CASSGGLAGNQETQYF
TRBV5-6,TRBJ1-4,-,CASSRRGGENEKLFF
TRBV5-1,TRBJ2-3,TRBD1,CASSEDRGYDTQYF
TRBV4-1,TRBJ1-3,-,CASSRQSSGNTIYF
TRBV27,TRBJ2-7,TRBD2,CASSLRLAGGNYEQYF
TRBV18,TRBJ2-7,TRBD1,CASSPRTGGNEQYF
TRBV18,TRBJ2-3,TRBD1,CASSPGQGGTDTQYF
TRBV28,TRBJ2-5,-,CASSLVRETQYF
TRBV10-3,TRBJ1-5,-,CAISATGNSNQPQHF
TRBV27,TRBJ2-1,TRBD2,CASSLAGGTYNEQFF
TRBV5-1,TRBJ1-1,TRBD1,CASRPTTGGTEAFF
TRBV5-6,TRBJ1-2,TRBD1,CASSAGTGGAGYGYTF
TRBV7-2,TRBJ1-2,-,CASSLNPQTYGYTF
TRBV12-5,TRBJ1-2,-,CASGLGTVNYGYTF
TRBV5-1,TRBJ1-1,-,CASSTGRTEAFF
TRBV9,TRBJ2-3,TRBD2,CASSGTRTSGTDTQYF
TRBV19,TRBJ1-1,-,CASSRQNGAEAFF
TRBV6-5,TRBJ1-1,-,CASSPEHLNTEAFF
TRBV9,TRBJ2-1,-,CASSVVSGGLANEQFF
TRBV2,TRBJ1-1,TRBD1,CASMGQGVYTEAFF
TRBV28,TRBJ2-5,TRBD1,CASSPGTEETQYF
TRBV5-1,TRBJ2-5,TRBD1,CASSHPSGGETQYF
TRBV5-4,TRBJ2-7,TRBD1,CASSYPGQGAYEQYF
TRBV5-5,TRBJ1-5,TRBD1,CASSFLQGGRGNQPQHF
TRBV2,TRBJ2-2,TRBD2,CASKGGRADTGELFF
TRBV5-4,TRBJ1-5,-,CASSPEPIVSNQPQHF
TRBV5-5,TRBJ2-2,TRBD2,CASRFREAGSNTGELFF
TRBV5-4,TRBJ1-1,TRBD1,CASSGTGGAGDTEAFF
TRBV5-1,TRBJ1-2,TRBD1,CASSIVPGQGLTNYGYTF
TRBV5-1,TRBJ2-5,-,CASSVGGPETQYF
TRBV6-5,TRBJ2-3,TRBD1,CASSYGTGRTDTQYF
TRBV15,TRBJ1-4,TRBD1,CATSRTGANNEKLFF
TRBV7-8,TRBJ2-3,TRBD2,CASSPRWASGGNLNTQYF
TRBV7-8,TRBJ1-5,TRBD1,CASSPQGAGQPQHF
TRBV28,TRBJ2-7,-,CASHSLGAGVREQYF
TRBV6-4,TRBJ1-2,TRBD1,CASSPGQGRNGYTF
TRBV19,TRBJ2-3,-,CARGPRVPSVLTDTQYF
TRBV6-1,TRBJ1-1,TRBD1,CASSEAGQGGRAFF